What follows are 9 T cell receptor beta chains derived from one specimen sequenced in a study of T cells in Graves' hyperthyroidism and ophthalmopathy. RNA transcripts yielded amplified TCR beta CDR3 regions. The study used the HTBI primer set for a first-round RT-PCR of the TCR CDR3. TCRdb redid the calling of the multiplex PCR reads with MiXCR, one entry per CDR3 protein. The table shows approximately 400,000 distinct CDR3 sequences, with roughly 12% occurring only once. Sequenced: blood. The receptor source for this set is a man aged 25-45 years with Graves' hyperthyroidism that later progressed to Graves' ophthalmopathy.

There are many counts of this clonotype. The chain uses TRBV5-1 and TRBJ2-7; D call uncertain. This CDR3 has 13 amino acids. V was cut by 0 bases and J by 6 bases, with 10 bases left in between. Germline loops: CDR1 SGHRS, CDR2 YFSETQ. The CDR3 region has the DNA TGCGCCAGCAGCTTGGGGGCCCTCGGCGAGCAGTACTTC. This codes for CASSLGALGEQYF.

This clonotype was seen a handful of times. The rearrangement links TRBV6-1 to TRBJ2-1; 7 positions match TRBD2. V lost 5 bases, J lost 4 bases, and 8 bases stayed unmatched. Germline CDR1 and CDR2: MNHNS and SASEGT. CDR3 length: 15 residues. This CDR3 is CASSSPRGVYNEQFF. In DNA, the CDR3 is TGTGCCAGCAGTTCCCCACGGGGGGTTTACAATGAGCAGTTCTTC.

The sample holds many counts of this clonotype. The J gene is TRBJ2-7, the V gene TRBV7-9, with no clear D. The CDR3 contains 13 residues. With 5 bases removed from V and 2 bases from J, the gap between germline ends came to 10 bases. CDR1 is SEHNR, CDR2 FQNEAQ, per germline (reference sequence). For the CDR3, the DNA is TGTGCCAGCAGCGAAACAGCGACCTACGAGCAGTACTTC. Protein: CASSETATYEQYF.

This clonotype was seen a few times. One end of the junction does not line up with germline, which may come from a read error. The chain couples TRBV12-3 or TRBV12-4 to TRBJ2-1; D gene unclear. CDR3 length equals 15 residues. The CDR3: CASSLQFSSYNERFF. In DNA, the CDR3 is TGTGCCAGCAGTTTACAGTTCAGCTCCTACAATGAGCGGTTCTTC.

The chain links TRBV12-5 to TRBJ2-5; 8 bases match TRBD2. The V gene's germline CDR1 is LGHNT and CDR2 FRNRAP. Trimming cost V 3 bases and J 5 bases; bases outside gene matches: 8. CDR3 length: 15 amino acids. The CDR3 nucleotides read TGTGCTAGTGGTTTAGGCGTTAGCGGGGTGGAGACCCAGTACTTC. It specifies CASGLGVSGVETQYF.

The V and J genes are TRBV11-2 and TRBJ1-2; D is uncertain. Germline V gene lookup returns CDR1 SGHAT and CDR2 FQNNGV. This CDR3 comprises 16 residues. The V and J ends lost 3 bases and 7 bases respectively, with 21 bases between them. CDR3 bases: TGTGCCAGCAGCTTCCCCACGAGGTTTTCACTATTTGGCTACACCTTC. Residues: CASSFPTRFSLFGYTF. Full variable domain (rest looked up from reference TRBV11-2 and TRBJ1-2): EAGVAQSPRYKIIEKRQSVAFWCNPISGHATLYWYQQILGQGPKLLIQFQNNGVVDDSQLPKDRFSAERLKGVDSTLKIQPAKLEDSAVYLCASSFPTRFSLFGYTFGSGTRLTVV.

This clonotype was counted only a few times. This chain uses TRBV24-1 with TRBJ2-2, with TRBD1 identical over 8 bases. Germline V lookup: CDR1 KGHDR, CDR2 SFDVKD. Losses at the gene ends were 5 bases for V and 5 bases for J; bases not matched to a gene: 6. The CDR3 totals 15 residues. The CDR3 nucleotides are TGTGCCACCAGTGCCTACGGACAGGGTACCGGGGAGCTGTTTTTT. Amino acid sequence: CATSAYGQGTGELFF.

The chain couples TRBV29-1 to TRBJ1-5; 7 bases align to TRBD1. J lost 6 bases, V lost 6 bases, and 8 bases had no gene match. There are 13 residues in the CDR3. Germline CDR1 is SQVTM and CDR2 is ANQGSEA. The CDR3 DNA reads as TGCAGCGTCTCCGGGACAGAGGGTCAGCCCCAGCATTTT. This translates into CSVSGTEGQPQHF.

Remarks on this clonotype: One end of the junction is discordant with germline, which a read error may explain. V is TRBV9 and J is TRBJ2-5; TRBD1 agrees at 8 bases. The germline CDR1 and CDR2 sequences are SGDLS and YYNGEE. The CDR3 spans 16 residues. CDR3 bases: TGTGCCAGCAGCGTAGCTAGACAGGGGTCGGGAGAGACCCAGTCCTTC. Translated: CASSVARQGSGETQSF.